This T cell receptor (beta chain) is drawn from a study of blood T cells in healthy people across ages. Findings and limits, study-wide: Greater diversity and more naive CD4+ cells were seen in long-lived donors than in aged donors.

A few counts support this clonotype. The antigen is not known. The germline V and J ends were trimmed by 4 bases and 1 base, with 14 bases remaining between them. Germline V CDR1 and CDR2: MNHEY, SMNVEV (reference sequence). The CDR3 length is 16 residues. Through a sample-barcoded 5' primer and a J-beta primer mix, a second PCR was run for about 6 to 11 cycles. TCRdb re-called the 5' RACE reads through MiXCR, storing one row per CDR3 protein. The data show more than 500,000 distinct CDR3 sequences, with about 29% seen just once and about 3.9% held by the top ten. Per-sample yields of isolated PBMCs were at least 7 million. These same data were also listed under a study on T cells of mothers and their children.

This TCR was recovered from a boy between 2 and 15 years old in good health. J is TRBJ2-1 and V is TRBV27; weak D call: TRBD1 (6 bases). The specimen sequenced was blood. CDR3 protein: CASSSRGGVSYNEQFF. As DNA, the CDR3 is TGTGCCAGCAGTTCCAGGGGTGGTGTGTCCTACAATGAGCAGTTCTTC.